This TCR beta chain originates from a study of memory CD4+ T cells and cytomegalovirus serostatus. Study-wide results and limits: Median bootstrapped AUC for CMV status was around 0.95 originally, 0.9 to 0.93 US-trained.

Single viable CD3+CD4+CD8-CD45RO+ cells were sorted as the memory CD4+ T cells. Positive selection with CD4 microbeads enriched total CD4+ T cells. This clone was detected a few times. The antigen is undetermined. Profiling relied on immunoSEQ multiplex PCR, and the TCRdb table lists in-frame clones only, not all of them. This table has about 80,000 clones, approximately 80% appearing once. Sequencing used memory CD4+ T cells from blood. The sequence came from an adult in good health and CMV-seronegative.

The CDR3 sequence is CASSFGSGGNQPQHF. CDR3 coding DNA: TGTGCCAGTAGTTTTGGTTCGGGTGGCAATCAGCCCCAGCATTTT. The chain combines TRBV19 with TRBJ1-5; D not resolved. Germline assignment: CDR1 LNHDA and CDR2 SQIVND (reference sequence). V shed 5 bases and J shed 2 bases, with 13 bases lying between them. This CDR3 has 15 amino acids. Together with reference TRBV19 and TRBJ1-5, the CDR3 gives the full variable domain: DGGITQSPKYLFRKEGQNVTLSCEQNLNHDAMYWYRQDPGQGLRLIYYSQIVNDFQKGDIAEGYSVSREKKESFPLTVTSAQKNPTAFYLCASSFGSGGNQPQHFGDGTRLSIL.